The clone carrying this T cell receptor beta chain has just one count. This record comes from a study of shared clonotypes between healthy human individuals. As for the study in general: Contributing individuals were two females and a few males aged 18 to 49. Each donor's CD4 naive and CD4 memory cells filled three plates apiece, CD8 naive two, and CD8 memory one.

V was pared by 0 bases and J by 6 bases, with 8 bases between. The CDR3 extends over 13 amino acids. Germline V gene data show CDR1 as MGHRA and CDR2 as YSYEKL. Measured with immunoSEQ multiplex PCR; TCRdb has only the in-frame clones, and not every one. Altogether some 2,500,000 clones are present, over 85% being singletons, with the ten largest covering about 0.38%. Specimen: naive CD4+ T cells from PBMCs. Subset here: CD45RA+ positively selected. The rearrangement links TRBV4-1 to TRBJ1-2, with no clear D. The TCR was taken from a man between 18 and 29 years old in good health. Some clones in this sample may be carry-over from other donors' samples. The CDR3 sequence: CASSQDLNNGYTF. CDR3 nucleotides: TGCGCCAGCAGCCAAGATCTAAATAATGGCTACACCTTC.